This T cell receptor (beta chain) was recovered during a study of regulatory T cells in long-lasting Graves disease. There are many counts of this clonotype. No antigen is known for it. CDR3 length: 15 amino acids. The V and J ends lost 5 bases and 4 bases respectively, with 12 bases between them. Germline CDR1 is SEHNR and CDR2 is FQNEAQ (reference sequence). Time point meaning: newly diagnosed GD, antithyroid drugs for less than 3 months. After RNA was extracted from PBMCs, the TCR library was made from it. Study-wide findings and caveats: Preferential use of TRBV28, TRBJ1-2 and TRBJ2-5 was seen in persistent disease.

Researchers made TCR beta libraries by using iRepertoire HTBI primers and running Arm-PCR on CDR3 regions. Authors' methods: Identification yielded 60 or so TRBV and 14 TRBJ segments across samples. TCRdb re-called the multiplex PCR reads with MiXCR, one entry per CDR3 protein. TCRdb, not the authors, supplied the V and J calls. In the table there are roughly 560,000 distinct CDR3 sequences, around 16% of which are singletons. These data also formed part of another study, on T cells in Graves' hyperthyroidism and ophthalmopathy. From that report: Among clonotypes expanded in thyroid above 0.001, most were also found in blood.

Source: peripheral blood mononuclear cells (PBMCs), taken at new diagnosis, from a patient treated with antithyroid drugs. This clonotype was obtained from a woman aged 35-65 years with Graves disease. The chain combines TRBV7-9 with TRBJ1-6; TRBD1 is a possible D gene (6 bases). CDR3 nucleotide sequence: TGTGCCAGCAGCAGAGGACAGCCGTATAATTCACCCCTCCACTTT. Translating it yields CASSRGQPYNSPLHF.